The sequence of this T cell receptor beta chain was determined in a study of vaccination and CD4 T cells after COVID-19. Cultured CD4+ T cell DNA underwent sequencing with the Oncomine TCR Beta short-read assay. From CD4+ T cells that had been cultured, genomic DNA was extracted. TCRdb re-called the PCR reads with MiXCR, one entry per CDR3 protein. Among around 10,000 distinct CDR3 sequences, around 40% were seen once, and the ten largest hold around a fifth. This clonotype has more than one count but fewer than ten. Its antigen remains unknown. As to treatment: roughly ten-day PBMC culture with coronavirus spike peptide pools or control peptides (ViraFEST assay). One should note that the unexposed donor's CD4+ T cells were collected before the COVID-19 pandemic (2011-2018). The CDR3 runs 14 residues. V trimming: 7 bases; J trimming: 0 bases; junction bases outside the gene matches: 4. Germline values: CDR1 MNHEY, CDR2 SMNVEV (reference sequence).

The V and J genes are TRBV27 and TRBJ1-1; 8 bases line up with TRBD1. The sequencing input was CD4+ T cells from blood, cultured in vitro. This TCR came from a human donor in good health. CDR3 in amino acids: CASTRQGLNTEAFF. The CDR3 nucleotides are TGTGCCAGCACCCGACAGGGGTTGAACACTGAAGCTTTCTTT.